Following are 24 T cell receptor beta chains from one sample sequenced in a study of blood T cell repertoires in COVID-19. The table came from immunoSEQ multiplex PCR; TCRdb's copy has only in-frame clones and leaves some out. The table has roughly 87,000 clones, around 86% seen once. Sequenced input: peripheral blood. These receptors all stem from a human donor in a cohort sampled during active COVID-19.

On this clone: Additional DNA sequences in this sample encode the identical CDR3. The genes are TRBV7-2 and TRBJ2-1, with 13 bases identical to TRBD2. The germline V gene has CDR1 SGHTA and CDR2 FQGNSA. There are 15 residues in the CDR3. V lost 5 bases and J lost 9; bases outside the gene matches: 7. DNA for the CDR3: TGTGCCAGCAGCCCGGGACTAGCGGGATCAGGTGAGCAGTTCTTC. This encodes CASSPGLAGSGEQFF.

The chain combines TRBV27 with TRBJ2-7, with 8 bases fitting TRBD2. The length of the CDR3 is 16 residues. V shed 5 bases, J shed 1 base, and the junction held 10 bases outside the gene matches. Germline lookup yields CDR1 MNHEY and CDR2 SMNVEV (reference sequence). DNA of the CDR3: TGTGCCAGCAGTAAAAGCGGGAGTGCCGGGTCCTACGAGCAGTACTTC. Translation: CASSKSGSAGSYEQYF.

The CDR3 DNA follows: TGTGCCAGCAGTCCCCGGACAGGGCGGTACGAGCAGTACTTC. Protein product: CASSPRTGRYEQYF. This rearrangement joins TRBV6-5 to TRBJ2-7, with 8 bases identical to TRBD1. Germline lookup yields CDR1 MNHEY and CDR2 SVGAGI. J gave up 4 bases and V 5 bases, and 7 bases lay outside the gene matches. CDR3 size: 14 residues.

This clone was observed once. The CDR3 DNA follows: TGTGCCAGCAGCCCTACAGGGGCTAGCACAGATACGCAGTATTTT. Its translation is CASSPTGASTDTQYF. This chain joins TRBV7-9 and TRBJ2-3; TRBD1 aligns across 7 bases. Germline CDR1 SEHNR, CDR2 FQNEAQ (reference sequence). With V trimmed by 5 bases and J by 0 bases, 5 bases remained unmatched. The CDR3 covers 15 residues.

The chain has TRBV13 and TRBJ1-1; TRBD1 aligns across 12 bases. The CDR3 consists of 15 residues. Germline trimming cut 2 bases from V and 4 bases from J; bases unmatched to any gene: 2. In germline, CDR1 is PRHDT, CDR2 FYEKMQ (reference sequence). The CDR3 here is CASSLRDRGLTEAFF. CDR3 nucleotide sequence: TGTGCCAGCAGCTTACGGGACAGGGGGCTCACTGAAGCTTTCTTT.

The chain uses TRBV2 and TRBJ2-2; D gene ambiguous. Germline assignment: CDR1 SNHLY and CDR2 FYNNEI. The ends were cut back, 7 bases at V and 0 bases at J, with 9 bases in the middle. There are 14 residues in the CDR3. The CDR3 DNA is TGTGCCAGCAAACGTGAGGCGAACACCGGGGAGCTGTTTTTT. The encoded protein is CASKREANTGELFF.

The chain joins TRBV9 to TRBJ2-1; 8 bases agree with TRBD2. CDR3 length equals 15 residues. Germline V gives CDR1 SGDLS, CDR2 YYNGEE. V gave up 1 base and J gave up 8 bases; unmatched junction bases: 8. The CDR3 DNA follows: TGTGCCAGCAGCGTACCCGGGGGGGCCACGGATGAGCAGTTCTTC. It is translated as CASSVPGGATDEQFF. The whole variable domain, filled in from reference TRBV9 and TRBJ2-1, reads DSGVTQTPKHLITATGQRVTLRCSPRSGDLSVYWYQQSLDQGLQFLIQYYNGEERAKGNILERFSAQQFPDLHSELNLSSLELGDSALYFCASSVPGGATDEQFFGPGTRLTVL.

The gene calls are TRBV27 and TRBJ2-5; TRBD1 matches 9 bases. V was clipped by 4 bases and J by 6 bases; unmatched bases: 9. This CDR3 spans 15 amino acids. CDR1 is MNHEY, CDR2 SMNVEV, per germline (reference sequence). For the CDR3, the DNA is TGTGCCAGCAGTTACGGGACAGGGAAGATACAGACCCAGTACTTC. It specifies CASSYGTGKIQTQYF.

The gene calls are TRBV19 and TRBJ2-1; the D gene is possibly TRBD2 (5 bases). The V gene lost 10 bases and the J gene lost 4 bases, with 8 bases spanning the gap. The V gene's germline CDR1 is LNHDA and CDR2 SQIVND (reference sequence). The CDR3 spans 11 residues. CDR3 residues: CATGRYNEQFF. CDR3 bases: TGTGCCACGGGAAGGTACAATGAGCAGTTCTTC.

This clone was detected once. The chain links TRBV14 to TRBJ1-3; D is possibly TRBD1 (5 bases). This CDR3 contains 14 residues. Germline CDR1 reads SGHDN; CDR2 reads FVKESK. V lost 8 bases to trimming and J lost 2 bases, with 13 bases between them. The chain's CDR3 is CASRRGDPGNTIYF. The CDR3 coding sequence is TGTGCCAGCCGCCGGGGGGATCCTGGAAACACCATATATTTT.

The rearrangement joins TRBV28 to TRBJ1-5; D uncertain. V gave up 6 bases and J gave up 4 bases, with 13 bases separating them. The CDR3 totals 14 residues. Germline V lookup: CDR1 MDHEN, CDR2 SYDVKM. CDR3 coding DNA: TGTGCCAGCAGACCGCCTGACAATAATCAGCCCCAGCATTTT. This sequence encodes CASRPPDNNQPQHF.

The chain joins TRBV12-3 or TRBV12-4 to TRBJ2-3; D call uncertain. The CDR3 covers 13 residues. Trimming stripped 5 bases from V and 6 bases from J, with 12 bases between. The CDR3: CASSTGVVDTQYF. CDR3 nucleotides: TGTGCCAGCAGTACTGGAGTTGTGGATACGCAGTATTTT.

Concerning this clone: Other DNA sequences within the sample encode an identical CDR3. This chain links TRBV10-2 with TRBJ1-5; D not resolved. Germline CDR1 WSHSY, CDR2 SAAADI. Trimming took off 0 bases at V and 4 bases at J, with 10 bases between the two ends. This CDR3 has 15 residues. The CDR3, as DNA: TGCGCCAGCAGTGAGTCGGGCCACAGAAATCAGCCCCAGCATTTT. Translating it yields CASSESGHRNQPQHF.

This sequence joins TRBV11-2 and TRBJ2-5; 7 bases fit TRBD1. CDR1 is SGHAT and CDR2 is FQNNGV in the germline V gene. The CDR3 has 14 residues. With 6 bases clipped from V and 5 bases from J, the junction kept 9 bases outside the gene matches. DNA of the CDR3: TGTGCCAGCAGTTATAACAGGGGCCGGGAGACCCAGTACTTC. As protein: CASSYNRGRETQYF.

The rearrangement links TRBV5-4 to TRBJ2-7; 10 nucleotides match TRBD2. The V gene's germline CDR1 is SGHNT and CDR2 YYREEE (reference sequence). Unmatched junction bases numbered 1, after V lost 0 bases and J lost 4 bases. The CDR3 totals 14 residues. CDR3: CASSLELAGYEQYF. Written as DNA, the CDR3 is TGTGCCAGCAGCTTGGAACTAGCGGGGTACGAGCAGTACTTC.

V gene TRBV12-3 or TRBV12-4 combines with J gene TRBJ1-1; D is uncertain. This CDR3 spans 13 amino acids. The V end was cut by 2 bases, the J end by 1 base, with 5 bases between. This CDR3 is CASSLYGNTEAFF. In DNA form, the CDR3 reads TGTGCCAGCAGTTTATACGGGAACACTGAAGCTTTCTTT.

The V and J genes are TRBV2 and TRBJ2-7, with TRBD2 matching 7 bases. CDR1 SNHLY and CDR2 FYNNEI come from the germline V gene. The CDR3 extends over 15 amino acids. Unmatched junction bases numbered 11, after V lost 7 bases and J lost 2 bases. CDR3 amino acids: CASTPVASGPYEQYF. Written as DNA, the CDR3 is TGTGCCAGCACCCCGGTGGCTAGCGGACCCTACGAGCAGTACTTC.

The chain employs TRBV5-1 and TRBJ1-2; 10 bases agree with TRBD1. The CDR3 has 16 amino acids. From germline, CDR1 is SGHRS and CDR2 YFSETQ. Losses at the gene ends were 4 bases for V and 5 bases for J; bases not matched to a gene: 11. Here the CDR3 reads CASSPGTGAAQYGYTF. For the CDR3, the DNA is TGCGCCAGCAGCCCCGGGACAGGGGCCGCCCAGTATGGCTACACCTTC.

Of note for this clone: This sample includes further DNA sequences coding for the same CDR3. This chain uses TRBV12-3 or TRBV12-4 with TRBJ2-7; D is unresolved. This CDR3 has 12 residues. V dropped 5 bases and J dropped 0 bases, with 5 bases sitting between them. The chain's CDR3 is CASSPSSYEQYF. The CDR3 bases are TGTGCCAGCAGTCCCAGCTCCTACGAGCAGTACTTC.

The genes are TRBV23-1 and TRBJ2-7; TRBD2 matches at 7 bases. TRBV23-1 is treated as an ORF (open reading frame) with a function not yet certain. The CDR3 runs to 14 residues. Trimming took 4 bases from V and 6 from J; bases not matched to a gene: 9. This chain's CDR3 is CASSRASGPIEQYF. The CDR3 region has the DNA TGCGCCAGCAGTCGGGCTAGCGGCCCGATCGAGCAGTACTTC.

The chain has TRBV4-1 and TRBJ2-5; 7 bases align to TRBD2. The CDR3 length is 18 residues. V lost 1 base and J lost 5; bases outside the gene matches: 16. Germline CDR1 is MGHRA and CDR2 is YSYEKL. The CDR3 coding sequence is TGCGCCAGCAGCCAAGGTATCCTAGCGGTCTTACAAGGGGAGACCCAGTACTTC. This gives the protein CASSQGILAVLQGETQYF.

The rearrangement joins TRBV7-2 to TRBJ2-1; 8 bases match TRBD2. The CDR3 has 14 amino acids. With V trimmed by 1 base and J by 12 bases, 8 bases remained unmatched. CDR1 is SGHTA and CDR2 is FQGNSA in the germline V gene. The CDR3 DNA reads as TGTGCCAGCAGCTTAGACGGGGGGGCTATAAGGCAGTTCTTC. Its translation: CASSLDGGAIRQFF.

V gene TRBV6-5 combines with J gene TRBJ1-2; D is uncertain. V dropped 2 bases and J dropped 3 bases, with 16 bases sitting between them. Per germline, CDR1 MNHEY and CDR2 SVGAGI. The CDR3 consists of 16 residues. CDR3: CASSYEGGFRYYGYTF. DNA for the CDR3: TGTGCCAGCAGTTACGAAGGAGGTTTCCGTTACTATGGCTACACCTTC.

This chain uses TRBV7-2 with TRBJ2-7, with D maybe TRBD2 (5 bases). Germline V gene data show CDR1 as SGHTA and CDR2 as FQGNSA. The CDR3 spans 15 residues. V was shortened by 5 bases and J by 0 bases, with 14 bases between the two germline ends. Here the CDR3 reads CASSQLSGSSYEQYF. The DNA for the CDR3 is TGTGCCAGCAGCCAACTGAGCGGCAGCTCCTACGAGCAGTACTTC.